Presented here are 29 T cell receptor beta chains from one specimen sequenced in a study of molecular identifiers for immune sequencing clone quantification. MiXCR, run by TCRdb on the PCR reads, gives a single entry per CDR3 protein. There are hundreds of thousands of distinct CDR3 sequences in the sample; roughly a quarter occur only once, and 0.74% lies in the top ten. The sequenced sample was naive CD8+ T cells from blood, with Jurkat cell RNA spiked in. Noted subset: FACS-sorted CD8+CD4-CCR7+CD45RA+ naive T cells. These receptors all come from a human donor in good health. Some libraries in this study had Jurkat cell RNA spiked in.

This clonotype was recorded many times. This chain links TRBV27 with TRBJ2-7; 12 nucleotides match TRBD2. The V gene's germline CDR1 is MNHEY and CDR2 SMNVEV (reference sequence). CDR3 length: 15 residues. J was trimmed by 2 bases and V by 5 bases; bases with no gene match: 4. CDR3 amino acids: CASSLASGGAYEQYF. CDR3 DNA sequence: TGTGCCAGCAGTCTGGCTAGCGGGGGGGCCTACGAGCAGTACTTC.

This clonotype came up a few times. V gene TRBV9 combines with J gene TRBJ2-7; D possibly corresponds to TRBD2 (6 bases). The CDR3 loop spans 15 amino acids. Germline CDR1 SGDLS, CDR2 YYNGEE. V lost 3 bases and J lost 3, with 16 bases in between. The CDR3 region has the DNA TGTGCCAGCAGCGCTAGACTAGGCGAGGGCTACGAGCAGTACTTC. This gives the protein CASSARLGEGYEQYF.

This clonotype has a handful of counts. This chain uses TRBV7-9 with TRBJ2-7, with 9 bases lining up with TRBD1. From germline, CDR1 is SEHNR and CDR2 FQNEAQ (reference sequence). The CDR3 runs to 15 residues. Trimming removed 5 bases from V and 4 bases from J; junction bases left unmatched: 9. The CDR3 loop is CASSQPGQGKYEQYF. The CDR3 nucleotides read TGTGCCAGCAGCCAACCGGGACAGGGAAAATACGAGCAGTACTTC. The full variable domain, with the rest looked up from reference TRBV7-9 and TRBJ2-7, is DTGVSQNPRHKITKRGQNVTFRCDPISEHNRLYWYRQTLGQGPEFLTYFQNEAQLEKSRLLSDRFSAERPKGSFSTLEIQRTEQGDSAMYLCASSQPGQGKYEQYFGPGTRLTVT.

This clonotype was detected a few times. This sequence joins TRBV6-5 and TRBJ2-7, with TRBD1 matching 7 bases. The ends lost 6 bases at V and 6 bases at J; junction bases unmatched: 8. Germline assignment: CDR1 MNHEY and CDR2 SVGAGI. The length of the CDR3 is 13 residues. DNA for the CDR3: TGTGCCAGCAGATCCGGGACAGTACTCGAGCAGTACTTC. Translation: CASRSGTVLEQYF.

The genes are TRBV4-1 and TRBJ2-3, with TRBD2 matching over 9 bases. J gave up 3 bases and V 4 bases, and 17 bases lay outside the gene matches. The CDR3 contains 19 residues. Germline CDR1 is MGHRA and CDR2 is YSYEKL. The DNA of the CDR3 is TGCGCCAGCAGCCCAGAGGGCCTAGCGGGGTTTCAGCCAACAGATACGCAGTATTTT. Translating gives CASSPEGLAGFQPTDTQYF.

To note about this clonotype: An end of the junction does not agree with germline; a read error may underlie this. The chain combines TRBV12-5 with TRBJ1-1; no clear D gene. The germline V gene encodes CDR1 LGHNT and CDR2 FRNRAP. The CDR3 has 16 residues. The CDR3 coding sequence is TGTGCTAGTGGTTTGGTACCTGAAGAGAGGAACACTGAAGCTGTCTTT. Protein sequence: CASGLVPEERNTEAVF.

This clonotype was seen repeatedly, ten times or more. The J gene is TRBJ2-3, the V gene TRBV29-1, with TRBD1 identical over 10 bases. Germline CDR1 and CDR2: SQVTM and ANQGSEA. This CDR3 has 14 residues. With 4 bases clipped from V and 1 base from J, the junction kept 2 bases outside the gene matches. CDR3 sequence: CSVAGTGGTDTQYF. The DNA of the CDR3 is TGCAGCGTTGCCGGGACAGGGGGCACAGATACGCAGTATTTT.

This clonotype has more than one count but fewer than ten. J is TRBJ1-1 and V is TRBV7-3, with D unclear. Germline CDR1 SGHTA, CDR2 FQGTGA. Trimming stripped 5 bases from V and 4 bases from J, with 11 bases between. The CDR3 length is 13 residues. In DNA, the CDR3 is TGTGCCAGCAGCCCGTGGGCGGGCACTGAAGCTTTCTTT. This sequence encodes CASSPWAGTEAFF.

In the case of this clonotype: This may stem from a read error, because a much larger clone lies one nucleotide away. CDR3 nucleotide sequence: TGTACCAGCAGCCAAGACCGGGGAGATACGCAGTATTTT. Protein: CTSSQDRGDTQYF. The V and J genes are TRBV14 and TRBJ2-3; D is possibly TRBD2 (5 bases). The CDR3 extends over 13 amino acids. CDR1 is SGHDN and CDR2 is FVKESK in the germline V gene.

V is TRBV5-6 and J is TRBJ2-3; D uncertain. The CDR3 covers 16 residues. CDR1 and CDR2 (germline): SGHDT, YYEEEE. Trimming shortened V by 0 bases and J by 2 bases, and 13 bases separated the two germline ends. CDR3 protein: CASSLVRAGLTDTQYF. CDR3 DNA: TGTGCCAGCAGCTTGGTCCGGGCAGGTCTCACAGATACGCAGTATTTT. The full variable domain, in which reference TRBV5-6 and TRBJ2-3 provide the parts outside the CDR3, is DAGVTQSPTHLIKTRGQQVTLRCSPKSGHDTVSWYQQALGQGPQFIFQYYEEEERQRGNFPDRFSGHQFPNYSSELNVNALLLGDSALYLCASSLVRAGLTDTQYFGPGTRLTVL.

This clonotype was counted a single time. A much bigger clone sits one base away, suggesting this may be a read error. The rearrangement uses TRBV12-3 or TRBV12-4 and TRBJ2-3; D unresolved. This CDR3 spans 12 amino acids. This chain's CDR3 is CASSEKLDTQNF. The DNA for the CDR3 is TGTGCCAGCAGTGAAAAGTTAGATACGCAGAATTTT.

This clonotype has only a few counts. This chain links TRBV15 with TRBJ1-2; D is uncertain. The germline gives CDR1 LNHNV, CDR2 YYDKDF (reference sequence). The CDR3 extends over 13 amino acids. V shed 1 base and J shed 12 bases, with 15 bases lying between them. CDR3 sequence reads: CATSRVTHEANTF. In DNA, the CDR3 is TGTGCCACCAGCAGAGTCACCCATGAGGCCAACACCTTC.

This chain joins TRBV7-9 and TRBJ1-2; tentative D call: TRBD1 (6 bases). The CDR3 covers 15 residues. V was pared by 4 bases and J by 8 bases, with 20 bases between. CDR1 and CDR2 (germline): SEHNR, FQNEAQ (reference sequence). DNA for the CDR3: TGTGCCAGCAGCTCTCGGACAGTAACACAAACCGGCTACACCTTC. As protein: CASSSRTVTQTGYTF.

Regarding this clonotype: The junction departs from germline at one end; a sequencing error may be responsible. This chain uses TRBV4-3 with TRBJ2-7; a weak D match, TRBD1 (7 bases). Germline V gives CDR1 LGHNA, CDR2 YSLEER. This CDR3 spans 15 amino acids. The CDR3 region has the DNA TGCGCCAGCAGCCAAACCACAGGGGAGGCCTACCAGCAGTACTTC. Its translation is CASSQTTGEAYQQYF.

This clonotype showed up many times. CDR3 sequence (DNA): TGTGCCAGCAGCTTTTCTAGGACAGGTAACACTGAAGCTTTCTTT. It codes for CASSFSRTGNTEAFF. The chain uses TRBV7-2 and TRBJ1-1; 7 bases are shared with TRBD1. V dropped 3 bases and J dropped 2; count of bases not matched to a gene: 6. CDR1 SGHTA and CDR2 FQGNSA come from the germline V gene. The CDR3 consists of 15 residues.

CDR3 in amino acids: CASSLTPPGQGKNIQYF. In nucleotides, the CDR3 is TGTGCCAGCAGCCTAACCCCGCCGGGACAGGGGAAAAACATTCAGTACTTC. The J gene is TRBJ2-4, the V gene TRBV6-5; 10 bases are a match to TRBD1. The CDR3 is made up of 17 amino acids. Looked up from germline, CDR1 is MNHEY and CDR2 is SVGAGI. Losses at the gene ends were 6 bases for V and 4 bases for J; bases not matched to a gene: 12.

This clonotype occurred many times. CDR3 region: CASSPDRVSGNTIYF. The CDR3 bases are TGTGCCAGCAGCCCCGACAGAGTCTCTGGAAACACCATATATTTT. The chain uses TRBV14 and TRBJ1-3, with a weak D call TRBD1 (5 bases). CDR3 length: 15 amino acids. V lost 4 bases to trimming and J lost 0 bases, with 10 bases between them. Germline CDR1 and CDR2: SGHDN and FVKESK. Full variable domain (rest looked up from reference TRBV14 and TRBJ1-3): EAGVTQFPSHSVIEKGQTVTLRCDPISGHDNLYWYRRVMGKEIKFLLHFVKESKQDESGMPNNRFLAERTGGTYSTLKVQPAELEDSGVYFCASSPDRVSGNTIYFGEGSWLTVV.

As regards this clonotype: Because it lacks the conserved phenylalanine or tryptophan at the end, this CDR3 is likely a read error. Here the CDR3 DNA reads TGTGCCAGCAGAGAGCAGTGGGCTCCAGATACGCAGTATGTT. The encoded protein is CASREQWAPDTQYV. The rearrangement joins TRBV28 to TRBJ2-3; D unresolved. The CDR3 is made up of 14 amino acids. Trimming removed 6 bases at V and 4 bases at J, with 14 bases between. In germline, CDR1 is MDHEN, CDR2 SYDVKM.

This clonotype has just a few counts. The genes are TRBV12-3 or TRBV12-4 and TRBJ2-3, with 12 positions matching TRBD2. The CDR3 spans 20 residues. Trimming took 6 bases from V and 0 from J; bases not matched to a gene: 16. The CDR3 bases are TGTGCCAGCAGCTCCCTAGACGCGGGACTAGCGGGTGCTAGCACAGATACGCAGTATTTT. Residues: CASSSLDAGLAGASTDTQYF.

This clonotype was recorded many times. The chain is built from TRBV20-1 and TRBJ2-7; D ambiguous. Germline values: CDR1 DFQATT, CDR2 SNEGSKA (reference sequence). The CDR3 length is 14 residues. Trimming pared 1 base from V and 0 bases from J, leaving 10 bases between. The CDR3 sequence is CSARGPENSYEQYF. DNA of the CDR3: TGCAGTGCTAGAGGTCCTGAAAACTCCTACGAGCAGTACTTC.

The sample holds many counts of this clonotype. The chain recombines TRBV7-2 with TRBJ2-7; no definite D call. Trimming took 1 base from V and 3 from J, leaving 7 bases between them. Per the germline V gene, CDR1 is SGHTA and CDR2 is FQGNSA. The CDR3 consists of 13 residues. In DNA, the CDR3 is TGTGCCAGCAGCTTAGGCGTTTACTACGAGCAGTACTTC. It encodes CASSLGVYYEQYF.

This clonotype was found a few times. The CDR3 protein is CAISPSLGSNQPQHF. As DNA, the CDR3 is TGTGCCATCTCACCCTCCTTGGGTAGCAATCAGCCCCAGCATTTT. The J gene is TRBJ1-5, the V gene TRBV19, with D unclear. CDR3 length equals 15 residues. The V gene lost 10 bases and the J gene lost 0 bases, with 16 bases spanning the gap. CDR1 and CDR2 from the germline V gene are LNHDA and SQIVND (reference sequence).

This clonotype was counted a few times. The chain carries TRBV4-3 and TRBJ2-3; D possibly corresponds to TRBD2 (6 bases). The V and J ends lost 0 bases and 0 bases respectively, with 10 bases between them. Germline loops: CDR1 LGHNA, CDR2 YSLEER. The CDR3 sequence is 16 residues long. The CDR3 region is CASSQERGLSTDTQYF. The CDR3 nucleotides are TGCGCCAGCAGCCAAGAGCGGGGTTTGAGCACAGATACGCAGTATTTT.

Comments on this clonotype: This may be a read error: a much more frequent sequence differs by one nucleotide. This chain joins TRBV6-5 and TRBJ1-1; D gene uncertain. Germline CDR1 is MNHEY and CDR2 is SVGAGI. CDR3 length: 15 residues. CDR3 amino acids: CASSYLADVNTKAFF. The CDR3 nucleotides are TGTGCCAGCAGTTACCTAGCGGACGTGAACACTAAAGCTTTCTTT.

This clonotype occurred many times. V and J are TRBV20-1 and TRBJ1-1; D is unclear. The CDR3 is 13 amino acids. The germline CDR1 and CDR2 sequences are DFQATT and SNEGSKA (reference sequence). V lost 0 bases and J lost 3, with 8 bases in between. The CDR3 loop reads CSARDGRYTEAFF. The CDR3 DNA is TGCAGTGCTAGAGATGGGAGGTACACTGAAGCTTTCTTT.

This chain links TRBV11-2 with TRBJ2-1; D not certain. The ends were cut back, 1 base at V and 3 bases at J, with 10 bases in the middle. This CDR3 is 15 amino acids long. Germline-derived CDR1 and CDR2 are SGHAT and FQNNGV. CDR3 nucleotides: TGTGCCAGCAGCTTAGGAGCTGACGGCTACAATGAGCAGTTCTTC. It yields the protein CASSLGADGYNEQFF.

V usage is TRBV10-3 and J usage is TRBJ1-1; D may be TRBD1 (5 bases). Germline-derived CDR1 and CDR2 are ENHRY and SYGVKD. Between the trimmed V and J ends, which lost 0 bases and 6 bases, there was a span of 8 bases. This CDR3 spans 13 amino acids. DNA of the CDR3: TGTGCCATCAGTGAGTCGGGAGGGGCTGAAGCTTTCTTT. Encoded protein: CAISESGGAEAFF.

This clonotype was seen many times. CDR3 DNA: TGTGGCGTTAAGGACAGGGCGGGGGCCAACGTCCTGACTTTC. Translated, it gives CGVKDRAGANVLTF. The V gene is TRBV13, the J gene TRBJ2-6, with 8 bases aligning to TRBD1. This CDR3 contains 14 residues. Germline V gene sequence: CDR1 PRHDT, CDR2 FYEKMQ (reference sequence).

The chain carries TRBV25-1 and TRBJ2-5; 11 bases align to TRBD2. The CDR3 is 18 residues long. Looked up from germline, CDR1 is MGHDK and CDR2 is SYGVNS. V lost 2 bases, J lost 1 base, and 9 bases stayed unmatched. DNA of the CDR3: TGTGCCAGCAGTGAACCGGGACTAGCGGCGTGGATCCAAGAGACCCAGTACTTC. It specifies CASSEPGLAAWIQETQYF.